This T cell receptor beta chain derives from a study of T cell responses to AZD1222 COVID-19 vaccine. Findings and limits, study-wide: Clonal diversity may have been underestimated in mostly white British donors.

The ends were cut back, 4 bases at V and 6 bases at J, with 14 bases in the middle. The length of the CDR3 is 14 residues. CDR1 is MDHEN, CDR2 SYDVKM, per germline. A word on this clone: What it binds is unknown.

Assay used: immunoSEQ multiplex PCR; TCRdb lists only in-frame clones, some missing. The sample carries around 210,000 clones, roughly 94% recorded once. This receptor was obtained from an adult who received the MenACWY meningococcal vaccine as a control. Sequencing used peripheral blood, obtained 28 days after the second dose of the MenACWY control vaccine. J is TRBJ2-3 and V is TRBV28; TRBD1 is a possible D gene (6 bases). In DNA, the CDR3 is TGTGCCAGCAGTTCGGGACAACGTCCCGATACGCAGTATTTT. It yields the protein CASSSGQRPDTQYF.